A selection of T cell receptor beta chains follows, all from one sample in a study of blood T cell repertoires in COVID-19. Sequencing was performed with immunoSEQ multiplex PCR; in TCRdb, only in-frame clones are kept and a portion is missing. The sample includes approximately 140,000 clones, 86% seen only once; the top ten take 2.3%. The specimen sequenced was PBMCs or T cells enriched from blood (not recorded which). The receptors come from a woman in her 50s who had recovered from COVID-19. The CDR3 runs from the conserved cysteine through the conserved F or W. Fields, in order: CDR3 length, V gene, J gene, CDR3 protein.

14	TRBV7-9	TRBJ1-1	CASSLGQGSTEAFF
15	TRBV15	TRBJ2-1	CATSPRQGFYNEQFF
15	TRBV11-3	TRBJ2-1	CASSPDYSSYNEQFF
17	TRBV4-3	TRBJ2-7	CASSQDNRDRGIYEQYF
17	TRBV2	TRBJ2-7	CASRAGFWGHEGYEQYF
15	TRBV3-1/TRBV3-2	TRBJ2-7	CASSQRRGGSHEQYF
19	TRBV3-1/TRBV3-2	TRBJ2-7	CASSQEGLAGGFKGYEQYF
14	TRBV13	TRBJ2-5	CASSSGQGQETQYF
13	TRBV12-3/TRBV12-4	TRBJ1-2	CASKGAWTEGYTF
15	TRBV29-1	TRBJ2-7	CSVSSGTGYSYEQYF
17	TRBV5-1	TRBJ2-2	CASSLRGIPVDTGELFF
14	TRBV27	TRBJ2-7	CASSLGQGVFEQYF
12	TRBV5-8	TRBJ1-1	CASSQANTEAFF
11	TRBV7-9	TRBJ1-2	CASSPTYGYTF
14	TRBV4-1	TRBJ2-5	CASSQEGGLETQYF
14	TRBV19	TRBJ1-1	CASSIVGAGPEAFF
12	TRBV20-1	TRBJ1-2	CSASGQGRGYTF
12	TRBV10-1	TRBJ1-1	CASRIPGHYGFF
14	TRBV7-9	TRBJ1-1	CASSLEGPRNGAFF
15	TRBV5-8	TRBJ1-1	CASSSWTFQNTEAFF
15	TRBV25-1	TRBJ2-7	CASSEIQGAIYEQYF
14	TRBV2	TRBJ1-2	CASSFRRDRDGYTF
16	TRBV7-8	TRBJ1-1	CASSYSLGIGDTEAFF
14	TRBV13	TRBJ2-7	CASSERGLTYEQYF
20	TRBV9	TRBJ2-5	CASSVSLFGTPKASQETQYF
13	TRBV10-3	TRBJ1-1	CAIRSTGGFEAFF
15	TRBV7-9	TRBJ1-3	CASSLDRVTGNTIYF
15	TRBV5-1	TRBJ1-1	CASSLEGQGYTEAFF
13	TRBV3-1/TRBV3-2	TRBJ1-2	CASSPREDYGYTF
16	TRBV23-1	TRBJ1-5	CASSRVKGADNQPQHF
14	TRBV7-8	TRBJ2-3	CATRLAGEVDTQYF
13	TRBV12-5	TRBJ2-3	CASGAYPLNTQYF
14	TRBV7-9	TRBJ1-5	CASSQGQGDQPQHF
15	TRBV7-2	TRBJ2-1	CASSWTVSSYNEQFF
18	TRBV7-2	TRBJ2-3	CASSLTSGGGFSTDTQYF
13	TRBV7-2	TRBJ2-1	CASSFESSNEQFF
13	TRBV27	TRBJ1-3	CASRSFSGNTIYF
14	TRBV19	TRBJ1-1	CASTINRGDGEAFF
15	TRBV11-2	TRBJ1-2	CASSGIRDRHYGYTF
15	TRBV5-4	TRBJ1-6	CASSFRQGLNSPLHF
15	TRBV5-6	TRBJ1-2	CASSLYRTANYGYTF
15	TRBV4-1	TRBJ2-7	CASSQGGQISYEQYF
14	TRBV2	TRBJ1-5	CASSDRGGNQPQHF
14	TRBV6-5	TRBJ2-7	CASSILAGTYEQYF
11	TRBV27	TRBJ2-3	CASLHGATQYF
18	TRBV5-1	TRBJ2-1	CASSMTSGGISSYNEQFF
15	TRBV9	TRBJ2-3	CASSVVPEGEDTQYF
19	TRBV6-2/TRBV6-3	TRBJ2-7	CASSYSSEGRRGGSYEQYF
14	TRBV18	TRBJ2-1	CASSPRAAYNEQFF
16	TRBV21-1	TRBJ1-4	CASSKPRFGAGEKLFF
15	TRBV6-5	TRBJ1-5	CASSSTEYSNQPQHF
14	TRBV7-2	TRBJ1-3	CASSLWSSGNTIYF
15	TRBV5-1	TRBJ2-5	CASSLQTGGRETQYF
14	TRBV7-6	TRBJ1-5	CASSPRQGNQPQHF
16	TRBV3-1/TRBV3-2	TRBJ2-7	CASSHHDRRSSYEQYF